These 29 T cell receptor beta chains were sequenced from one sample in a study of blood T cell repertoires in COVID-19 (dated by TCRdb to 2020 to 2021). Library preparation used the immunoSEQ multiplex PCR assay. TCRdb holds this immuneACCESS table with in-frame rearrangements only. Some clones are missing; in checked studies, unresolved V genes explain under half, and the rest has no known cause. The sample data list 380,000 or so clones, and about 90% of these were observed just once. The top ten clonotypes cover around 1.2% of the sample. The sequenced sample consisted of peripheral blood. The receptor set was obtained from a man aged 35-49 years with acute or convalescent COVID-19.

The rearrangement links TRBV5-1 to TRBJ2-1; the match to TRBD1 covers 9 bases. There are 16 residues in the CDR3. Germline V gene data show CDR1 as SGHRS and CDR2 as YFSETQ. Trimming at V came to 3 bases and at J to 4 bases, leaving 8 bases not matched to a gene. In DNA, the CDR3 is TGCGCCAGCAGCTCGATCCCGGGACAGGGTTACAATGAGCAGTTCTTC. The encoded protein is CASSSIPGQGYNEQFF.

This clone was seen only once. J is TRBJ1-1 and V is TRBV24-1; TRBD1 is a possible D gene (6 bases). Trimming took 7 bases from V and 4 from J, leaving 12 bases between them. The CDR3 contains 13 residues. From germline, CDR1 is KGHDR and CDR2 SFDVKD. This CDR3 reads CATRPAGATEAFF. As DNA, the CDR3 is TGTGCCACCAGACCCGCGGGGGCCACTGAAGCTTTCTTT.

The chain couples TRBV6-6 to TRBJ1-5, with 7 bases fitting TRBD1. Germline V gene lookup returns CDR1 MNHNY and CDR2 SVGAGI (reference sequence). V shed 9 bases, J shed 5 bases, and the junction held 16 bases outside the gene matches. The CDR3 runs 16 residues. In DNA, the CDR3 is TGTGCCAGTTTCCCCCCAGGGGGGCTATCGGATCAGCCCCAGCATTTT. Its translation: CASFPPGGLSDQPQHF.

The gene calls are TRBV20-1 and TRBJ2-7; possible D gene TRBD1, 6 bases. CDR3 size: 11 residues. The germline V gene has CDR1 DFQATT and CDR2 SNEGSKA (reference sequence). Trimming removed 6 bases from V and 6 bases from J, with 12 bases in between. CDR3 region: CSAEDSREQYF. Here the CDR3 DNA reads TGCAGTGCGGAGGACAGTCGCGAGCAGTACTTC.

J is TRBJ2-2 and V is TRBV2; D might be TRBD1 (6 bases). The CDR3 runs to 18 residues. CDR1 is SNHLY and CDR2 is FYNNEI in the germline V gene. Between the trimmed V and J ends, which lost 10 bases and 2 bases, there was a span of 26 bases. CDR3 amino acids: CAKAGQGILPRNTGELFF. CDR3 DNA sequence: TGTGCCAAAGCAGGGCAGGGGATTCTCCCCCGAAACACCGGGGAGCTGTTTTTT.

CDR3 bases: TGTGCCAGCAGCGTAGTTCCTCAGGGGAATGAGCAGTTCTTC. The encoded protein is CASSVVPQGNEQFF. The V and J genes are TRBV9 and TRBJ2-1, with a possible D match to TRBD1 (6 bases). The ends were cut back, 0 bases at V and 7 bases at J, with 11 bases in the middle. Germline loops: CDR1 SGDLS, CDR2 YYNGEE. This CDR3 has 14 amino acids.

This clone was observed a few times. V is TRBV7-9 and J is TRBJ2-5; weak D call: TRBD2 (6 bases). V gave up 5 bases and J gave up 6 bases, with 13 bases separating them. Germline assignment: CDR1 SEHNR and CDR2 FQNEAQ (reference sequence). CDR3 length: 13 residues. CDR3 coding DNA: TGTGCCAGCAGCCGCGGGGACTTTAAGACCCAGTACTTC. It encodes CASSRGDFKTQYF.

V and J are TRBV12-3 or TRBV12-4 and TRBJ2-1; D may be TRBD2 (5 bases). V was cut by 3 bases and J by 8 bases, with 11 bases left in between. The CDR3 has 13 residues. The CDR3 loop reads CASSLGADDEQFF. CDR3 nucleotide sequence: TGTGCCAGCAGTTTGGGAGCGGACGATGAGCAGTTCTTC.

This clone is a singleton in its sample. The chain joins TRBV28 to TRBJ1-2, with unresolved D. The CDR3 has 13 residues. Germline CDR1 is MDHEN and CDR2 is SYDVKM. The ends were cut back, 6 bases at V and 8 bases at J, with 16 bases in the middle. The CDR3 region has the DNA TGTGCCAGCAGACCAAGTCCCGCCAGAGGCTACACCTTC. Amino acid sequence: CASRPSPARGYTF.

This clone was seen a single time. As DNA, the CDR3 is TGCAGCGTTGCCCTCGACAGGAGGGGAAACACCATATATTTT. It is translated as CSVALDRRGNTIYF. This sequence joins TRBV29-1 and TRBJ1-3; TRBD1 might be the D (6 bases). Trimming shortened V by 4 bases and J by 4 bases, and 14 bases separated the two germline ends. This CDR3 contains 14 residues. Germline V gives CDR1 SQVTM, CDR2 ANQGSEA. The full variable domain, its missing parts supplied by reference TRBV29-1 and TRBJ1-3, is SAVISQKPSRDICQRGTSLTIQCQVDSQVTMMFWYRQQPGQSLTLIATANQGSEATYESGFVIDKFPISRPNLTFSTLTVSNMSPEDSSIYLCSVALDRRGNTIYFGEGSWLTVV.

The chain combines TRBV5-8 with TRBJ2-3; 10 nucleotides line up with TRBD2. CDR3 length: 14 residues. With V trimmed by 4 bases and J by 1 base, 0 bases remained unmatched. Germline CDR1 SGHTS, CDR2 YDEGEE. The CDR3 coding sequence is TGTGCCAGCAGCAGCGGGAGGGGCACAGATACGCAGTATTTT. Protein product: CASSSGRGTDTQYF.

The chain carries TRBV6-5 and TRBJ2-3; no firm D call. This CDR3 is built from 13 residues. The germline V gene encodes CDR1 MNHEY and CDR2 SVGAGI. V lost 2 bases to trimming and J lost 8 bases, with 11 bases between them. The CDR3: CASSYLSPGTQYF. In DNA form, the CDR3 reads TGTGCCAGCAGTTACCTCTCCCCGGGTACGCAGTATTTT.

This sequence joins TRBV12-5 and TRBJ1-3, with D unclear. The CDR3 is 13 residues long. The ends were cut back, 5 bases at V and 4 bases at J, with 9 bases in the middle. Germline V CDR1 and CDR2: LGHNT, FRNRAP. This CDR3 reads CASGPGVGNTIYF. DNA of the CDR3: TGTGCTAGTGGTCCCGGGGTAGGAAACACCATATATTTT.

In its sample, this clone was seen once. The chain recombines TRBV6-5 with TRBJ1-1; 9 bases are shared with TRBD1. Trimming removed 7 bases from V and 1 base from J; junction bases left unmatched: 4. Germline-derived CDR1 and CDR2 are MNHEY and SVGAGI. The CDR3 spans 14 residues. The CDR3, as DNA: TGTGCCAGCACCAGGACAGGGGAGAACACTGAAGCTTTCTTT. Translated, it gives CASTRTGENTEAFF.

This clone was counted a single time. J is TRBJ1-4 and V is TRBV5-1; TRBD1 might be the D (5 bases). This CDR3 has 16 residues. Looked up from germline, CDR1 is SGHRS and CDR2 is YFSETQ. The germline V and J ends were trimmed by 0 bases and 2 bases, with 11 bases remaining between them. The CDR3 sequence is CASSLAQGGTNEKLFF. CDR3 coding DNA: TGCGCCAGCAGCTTGGCTCAGGGAGGGACTAATGAAAAACTGTTTTTT.

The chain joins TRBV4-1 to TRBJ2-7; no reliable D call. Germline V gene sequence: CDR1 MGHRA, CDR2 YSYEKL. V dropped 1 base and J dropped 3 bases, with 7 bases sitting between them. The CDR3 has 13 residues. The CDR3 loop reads CASSQVLSYEQYF. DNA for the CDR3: TGCGCCAGCAGCCAAGTACTAAGCTACGAGCAGTACTTC.

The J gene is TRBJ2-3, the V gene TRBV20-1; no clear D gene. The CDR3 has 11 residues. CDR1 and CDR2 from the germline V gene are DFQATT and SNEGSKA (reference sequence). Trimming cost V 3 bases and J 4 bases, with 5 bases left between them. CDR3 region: CSASYPDTQYF. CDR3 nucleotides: TGCAGTGCTAGCTATCCAGATACGCAGTATTTT.

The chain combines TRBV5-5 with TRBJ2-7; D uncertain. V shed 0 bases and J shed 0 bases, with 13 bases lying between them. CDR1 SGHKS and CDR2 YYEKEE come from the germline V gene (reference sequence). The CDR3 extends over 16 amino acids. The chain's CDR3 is CASSLGSTRSSYEQYF. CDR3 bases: TGTGCCAGCAGCTTGGGGTCCACGAGGAGCTCCTACGAGCAGTACTTC.

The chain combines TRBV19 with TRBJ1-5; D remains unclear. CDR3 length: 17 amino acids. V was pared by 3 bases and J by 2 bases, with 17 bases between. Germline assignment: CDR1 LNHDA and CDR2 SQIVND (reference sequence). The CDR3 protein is CASSILLRKGGNQPQHF. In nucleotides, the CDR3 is TGTGCCAGTAGTATCCTTCTAAGGAAGGGAGGCAATCAGCCCCAGCATTTT.

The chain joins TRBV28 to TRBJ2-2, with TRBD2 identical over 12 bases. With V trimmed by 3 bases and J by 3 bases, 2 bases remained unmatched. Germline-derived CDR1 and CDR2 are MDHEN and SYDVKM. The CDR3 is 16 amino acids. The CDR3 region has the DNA TGTGCCAGCAGTTTGGGGACTAGCGGGCACACCGGGGAGCTGTTTTTT. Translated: CASSLGTSGHTGELFF.

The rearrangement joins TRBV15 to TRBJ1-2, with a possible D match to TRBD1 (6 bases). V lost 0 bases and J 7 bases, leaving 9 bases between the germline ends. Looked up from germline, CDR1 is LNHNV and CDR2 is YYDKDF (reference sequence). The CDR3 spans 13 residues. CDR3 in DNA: TGTGCCACCAGCAGAGATGGACAGACTGGCTACACCTTC. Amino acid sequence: CATSRDGQTGYTF.

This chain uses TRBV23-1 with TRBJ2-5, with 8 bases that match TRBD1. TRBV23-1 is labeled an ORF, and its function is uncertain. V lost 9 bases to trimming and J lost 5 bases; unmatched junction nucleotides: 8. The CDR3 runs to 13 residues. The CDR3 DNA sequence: TGCGCCAGGGGGCAGGGGGCATTGGAGACCCAGTACTTC. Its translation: CARGQGALETQYF.

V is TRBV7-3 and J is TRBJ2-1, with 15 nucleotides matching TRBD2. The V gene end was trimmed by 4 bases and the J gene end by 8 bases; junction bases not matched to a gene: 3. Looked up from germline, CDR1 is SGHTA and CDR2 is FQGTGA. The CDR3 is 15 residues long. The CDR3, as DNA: TGTGCCAGCAGCTCAGGACTAGCGGGAGGGGATGAGCAGTTCTTC. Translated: CASSSGLAGGDEQFF.

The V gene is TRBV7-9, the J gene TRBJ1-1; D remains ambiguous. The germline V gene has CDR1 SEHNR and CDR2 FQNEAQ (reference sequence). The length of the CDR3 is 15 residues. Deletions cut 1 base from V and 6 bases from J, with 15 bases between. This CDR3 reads CASSLDLRQTSEAFF. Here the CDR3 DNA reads TGTGCCAGCAGCTTAGACCTTAGGCAGACTTCTGAAGCTTTCTTT.

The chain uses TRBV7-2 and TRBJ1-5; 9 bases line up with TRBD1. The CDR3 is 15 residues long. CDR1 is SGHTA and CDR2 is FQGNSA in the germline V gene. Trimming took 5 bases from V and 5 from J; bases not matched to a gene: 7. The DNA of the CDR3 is TGTGCCAGCAGCCTAAGGACAGGGGTGGATCAGCCCCAGCATTTT. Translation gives CASSLRTGVDQPQHF.

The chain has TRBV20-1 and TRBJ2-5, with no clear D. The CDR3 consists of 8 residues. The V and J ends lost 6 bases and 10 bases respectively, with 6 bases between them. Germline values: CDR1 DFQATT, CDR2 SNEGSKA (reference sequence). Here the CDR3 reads CSAQDQYF. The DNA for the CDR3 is TGCAGTGCCCAGGACCAGTACTTC.

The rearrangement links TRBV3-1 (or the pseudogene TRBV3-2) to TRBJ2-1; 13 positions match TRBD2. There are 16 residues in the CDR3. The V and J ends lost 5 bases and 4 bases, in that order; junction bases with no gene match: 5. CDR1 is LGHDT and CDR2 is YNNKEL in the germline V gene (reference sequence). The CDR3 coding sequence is TGTGCCAGCAGCTTGGGACTAGCGGGAAAGTACAATGAGCAGTTCTTC. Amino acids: CASSLGLAGKYNEQFF.

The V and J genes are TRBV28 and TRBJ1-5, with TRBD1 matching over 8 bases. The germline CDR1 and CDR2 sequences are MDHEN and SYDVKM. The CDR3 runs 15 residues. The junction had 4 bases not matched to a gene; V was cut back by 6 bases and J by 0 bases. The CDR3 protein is CASSRTGSSNQPQHF. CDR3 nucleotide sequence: TGTGCCAGCAGCAGGACAGGGTCTAGCAATCAGCCCCAGCATTTT.

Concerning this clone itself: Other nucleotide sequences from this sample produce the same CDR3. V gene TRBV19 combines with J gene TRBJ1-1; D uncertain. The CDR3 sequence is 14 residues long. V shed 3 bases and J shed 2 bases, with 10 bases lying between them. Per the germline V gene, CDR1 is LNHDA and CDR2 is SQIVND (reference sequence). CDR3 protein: CASSIGQTNTEAFF. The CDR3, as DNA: TGTGCCAGTAGTATCGGTCAGACTAACACTGAAGCTTTCTTT.